Below, one T cell receptor (beta chain) is given with its context. What it binds is not known. Data came from immunoSEQ multiplex PCR; TCRdb stores just in-frame clones and leaves some out. The profile shows roughly 100,000 clones, roughly 90% of them singletons. This specimen comes from a study of radiation and T cells in renal cell carcinoma. Study observations and caveats: No pretreatment tumor biopsies were available for baseline clonotypes.

Per the germline V gene, CDR1 is SGHVS and CDR2 is FNYEAQ. Trimming cost V 1 base and J 1 base, with 11 bases left between them. CDR3 length equals 16 residues. Noted time point: baseline pretreatment blood. Treatment in this sample: 15 Gy SBRT to primary tumor, nephrectomy 4 weeks later. The patient's renal cell carcinoma had clear cell pathology. This specimen consisted of blood, obtained from a patient whose treatment included radiotherapy and nephrectomy. The gene calls are TRBV7-6 and TRBJ2-1; weak D call: TRBD1 (7 bases). The receptor comes from a man aged 50 to 59 with renal cell carcinoma. The CDR3 loop is CASSLGQGGSYNEQFF. The CDR3 nucleotides read TGTGCCAGCAGCTTAGGACAGGGAGGATCCTACAATGAGCAGTTCTTC. The full variable domain, completed using reference TRBV7-6 and TRBJ2-1, is GAGVSQSPRYKVTKRGQDVALRCDPISGHVSLYWYRQALGQGPEFLTYFNYEAQQDKSGLPNDRFSAERPEGSISTLTIQRTEQRDSAMYRCASSLGQGGSYNEQFFGPGTRLTVL.